What follows are 11 T cell receptor beta chains derived from one specimen sequenced in a study of cytomegalovirus exposure and HLA in healthy donors. Primers included in the PCR were 60 Vbeta and 13 Jbeta primers. Using immunoSEQ multiplex PCR, the repertoire was profiled, and TCRdb retains in-frame clones only, with some absent. This sample has around 210,000 clones; 78% occur once, and the top ten carry about 0.47%. Sequenced input: PBMCs. Source of these receptors: a boy between 10 and 17 years old in good health and CMV-seronegative.

The chain recombines TRBV15 with TRBJ1-5; 9 bases fit TRBD1. The CDR3 totals 16 residues. Trimming took 5 bases from V and 2 from J; bases not matched to a gene: 7. Germline V CDR1 and CDR2: LNHNV, YYDKDF (reference sequence). The CDR3 bases are TGTGCCACCAGCGGGACAGGGAGGGAAGGCAATCAGCCCCAGCATTTT. It encodes CATSGTGREGNQPQHF. Based on the CDR3 plus reference TRBV15 and TRBJ1-5, the full variable domain is DAMVIQNPRYQVTQFGKPVTLSCSQTLNHNVMYWYQQKSSQAPKLLFHYYDKDFNNEADTPDNFQSRRPNTSFCFLDIRSPGLGDTAMYLCATSGTGREGNQPQHFGDGTRLSIL.

The J gene is TRBJ1-6, the V gene TRBV5-1; 8 nucleotides align to TRBD1. Germline CDR1 SGHRS, CDR2 YFSETQ. CDR3 length equals 16 residues. V lost 0 bases, J lost 8 bases, and 7 bases stayed unmatched. For the CDR3, the DNA is TGCGCCAGCAGCTTGGGGACAGGGACCGGGGATTCACCCCTCCACTTT. It specifies CASSLGTGTGDSPLHF. Combining the CDR3 with reference TRBV5-1 and TRBJ1-6 gives the whole variable domain KAGVTQTPRYLIKTRGQQVTLSCSPISGHRSVSWYQQTPGQGLQFLFEYFSETQRNKGNFPGRFSGRQFSNSRSEMNVSTLELGDSALYLCASSLGTGTGDSPLHFGNGTRLTVT.

This rearrangement joins TRBV15 to TRBJ1-2; perhaps TRBD1 as D (6 bases). This CDR3 region has 17 residues. In germline, CDR1 is LNHNV, CDR2 YYDKDF (reference sequence). Trimming removed 3 bases at V and 0 bases at J, with 17 bases between. The CDR3 DNA sequence: TGTGCCACCAGCAGGGACCTACAGGGAATCCCTAACTATGGCTACACCTTC. Amino acid sequence: CATSRDLQGIPNYGYTF.

The rearrangement joins TRBV15 to TRBJ1-1; 8 bases are a match to TRBD1. The J segment lost 2 bases and the V segment lost 1 base, leaving 3 bases of the junction unmatched. The CDR3 loop spans 15 amino acids. Per the germline V gene, CDR1 is LNHNV and CDR2 is YYDKDF (reference sequence). In nucleotides, the CDR3 is TGTGCCACCAGCAGAGTGGACAGGGATAACACTGAAGCTTTCTTT. Translated, it gives CATSRVDRDNTEAFF.

This clone was seen only once. This chain connects TRBV5-1 to TRBJ2-1, with 9 bases identical to TRBD1. The CDR3 covers 16 residues. Germline V gene lookup returns CDR1 SGHRS and CDR2 YFSETQ. V was pared by 1 base and J by 4 bases, with 6 bases of the junction left unmatched. In DNA, the CDR3 is TGCGCCAGCAGCTTGTTAACCGGGACAGGGTACAATGAGCAGTTCTTC. It encodes CASSLLTGTGYNEQFF.

The chain uses TRBV6-1 and TRBJ1-1, with 7 bases aligning to TRBD1. This CDR3 has 15 amino acids. With 3 bases clipped from V and 3 bases from J, the junction kept 7 bases outside the gene matches. Germline assignment: CDR1 MNHNS and CDR2 SASEGT. CDR3 bases: TGTGCCAGCAGTGACCACAGGGGTTTGCACACTGAAGCTTTCTTT. Amino acid sequence: CASSDHRGLHTEAFF.

The chain carries TRBV29-1 and TRBJ1-6, with 8 bases that match TRBD1. Germline CDR1 reads SQVTM; CDR2 reads ANQGSEA. V was pared by 7 bases and J by 8 bases, with 7 bases of the junction left unmatched. The CDR3 totals 13 residues. CDR3 residues: CSAGQGSDSPLHF. The CDR3 DNA is TGCAGCGCAGGACAGGGATCGGATTCACCCCTCCACTTT. Together with reference TRBV29-1 and TRBJ1-6, the CDR3 gives the full variable domain: SAVISQKPSRDICQRGTSLTIQCQVDSQVTMMFWYRQQPGQSLTLIATANQGSEATYESGFVIDKFPISRPNLTFSTLTVSNMSPEDSSIYLCSAGQGSDSPLHFGNGTRLTVT.

The chain links TRBV27 to TRBJ1-1, with D possibly matching TRBD1 (6 bases). This CDR3 has 18 amino acids. Germline loops: CDR1 MNHEY, CDR2 SMNVEV (reference sequence). Deletions cut 0 bases from V and 0 bases from J, with 17 bases between. CDR3 nucleotides: TGTGCCAGCAGTTTATCGATTGACGGGGGGCGGTTGAACACTGAAGCTTTCTTT. It specifies CASSLSIDGGRLNTEAFF.

The genes are TRBV9 and TRBJ2-2, with 9 bases identical to TRBD1. The CDR3 covers 15 residues. Trimming removed 6 bases from V and 5 bases from J; junction bases left unmatched: 8. CDR1 and CDR2 (germline): SGDLS, YYNGEE. For the CDR3, the DNA is TGTGCCAGCACGAGCGGGACAGGGCGGACCGGGGAGCTGTTTTTT. Amino acids: CASTSGTGRTGELFF. The full variable domain, rest sourced from reference TRBV9 and TRBJ2-2, is DSGVTQTPKHLITATGQRVTLRCSPRSGDLSVYWYQQSLDQGLQFLIQYYNGEERAKGNILERFSAQQFPDLHSELNLSSLELGDSALYFCASTSGTGRTGELFFGEGSRLTVL.

Worth noting for this clone: Other DNA sequences in this sample translate to the same CDR3. The rearrangement uses TRBV5-1 and TRBJ1-2; D gene uncertain. Trimming removed 0 bases at V and 2 bases at J, with 8 bases between. The CDR3 has 14 residues. The germline V gene has CDR1 SGHRS and CDR2 YFSETQ. The CDR3 spells CASSLGPGNYGYTF. In DNA form, the CDR3 reads TGCGCCAGCAGCTTGGGTCCCGGGAACTATGGCTACACCTTC.

V is TRBV2 and J is TRBJ2-1; TRBD2 might be the D (5 bases). Trimming removed 6 bases from V and 8 bases from J, with 14 bases in between. Germline-derived CDR1 and CDR2 are SNHLY and FYNNEI. The CDR3 runs to 13 residues. The CDR3: CASRRWTGDEQFF. In DNA form, the CDR3 reads TGTGCCAGCAGGAGGTGGACTGGGGATGAGCAGTTCTTC. Based on the CDR3 plus reference TRBV2 and TRBJ2-1, the full variable domain is EPEVTQTPSHQVTQMGQEVILRCVPISNHLYFYWYRQILGQKVEFLVSFYNNEISEKSEIFDDQFSVERPDGSNFTLKIRSTKLEDSAMYFCASRRWTGDEQFFGPGTRLTVL.